The 2 T cell receptor beta chains below come from one sample, sequenced in a study of OX40 agonist ivuxolimab in advanced cancers. Using immunoSEQ multiplex PCR, the repertoire was profiled, and TCRdb retains in-frame clones only, with some absent. The table records tens of thousands of clones, 80% to 95% of them present only once. Sequenced here: CD4+ or CD8+ T cells sorted from blood, sampled in a trial of the OX40 agonist ivuxolimab. The receptors come from an adult with an advanced solid tumor such as melanoma, head and neck, liver or kidney cancer.

The chain recombines TRBV18 with TRBJ1-2; D is perhaps TRBD1 (6 bases). V lost 10 bases to trimming and J lost 6 bases, with 18 bases between them. This CDR3 has 13 residues. Germline lookup yields CDR1 KGHSH and CDR2 LQKENI. CDR3 amino acids: CATEGGALDGYTF. CDR3 coding DNA: TGTGCCACCGAGGGGGGCGCTTTGGATGGCTACACCTTC.

This chain uses TRBV7-9 with TRBJ2-3, with D possibly TRBD2 on 6 matching bases. This CDR3 comprises 16 residues. The germline V gene encodes CDR1 SEHNR and CDR2 FQNEAQ (reference sequence). V lost 8 bases and J 2 bases, leaving 20 bases between the germline ends. The CDR3 coding sequence is TGTGCCAGCTTACTCGGGAGAGCCCCCTCCACAGATACGCAGTATTTT. It translates to CASLLGRAPSTDTQYF.